This TCR beta chain was found in a study of CD8 T cells in ankylosing spondylitis. General study findings and limits: Several highly homologous variants made up a TCR beta motif that seemed to typify ankylosing spondylitis blood.

From the 5' RACE reads, TCRdb called clonotypes with MiXCR, one entry per CDR3 protein. The profile covers about 510,000 distinct CDR3 sequences, with about 5.7% appearing a single time and 3% to 4.5% taken by the ten largest. About this clonotype: Its antigen is not identified.

Specimen: blood, either unsorted or a sorted T cell fraction (not recorded which). The receptor's source is a male donor with ankylosing spondylitis.

CDR3 protein: CASSPDGHKGGEQYF. The CDR3, as DNA: TGTGCCAGCAGTCCGGATGGTCACAAGGGGGGAGAGCAGTACTTC. The chain employs TRBV7-2 and TRBJ2-7; perhaps D is TRBD1 or TRBD2 (6 bases each). V was clipped by 6 bases and J by 7 bases, with 22 bases between them. CDR3 length: 15 amino acids. CDR1 is SGHTA, CDR2 FQGNSA, per germline.